This T cell receptor (beta chain) was retrieved from a study of tumor-infiltrating lymphocytes in primary liver carcinoma. The germline V gene encodes CDR1 SGHVS and CDR2 FQNEAQ. The CDR3 has 16 residues. In addition to blood RNA drawn from unsorted whole blood, germline DNA was extracted. TCR beta cDNA came from 400 to 500 ng total RNA, primed with a constant-region primer. For TCR beta, libraries were produced by three nested multiplex PCR rounds using slightly modified ARM-PCR. Both of the initial two PCR rounds ran for roughly 11 cycles and employed TRBV1-TRBV30 forward primers alongside a C-beta reverse primer. TCRdb re-analysed the multiplex PCR reads in MiXCR, keeping a single row per CDR3 protein. Of 320,000 or so distinct CDR3 sequences listed, about 60% are singletons. As concerns this clonotype: Its antigen is undetermined. Since a much larger clone is just one base distant, this may be a read error.

Regarding the study as a whole: Blood's top-250-clone fraction was significantly lower than that of tumors (p = 0.039).

Sample: peripheral blood. This receptor was obtained from a man in his forties with primary liver carcinoma and hepatitis B virus infection. The chain recombines TRBV7-8 with TRBJ2-1, with TRBD1 matching 9 bases. The CDR3 protein is CTSSSSGTGTYNEQFF. The DNA for the CDR3 is TGTACCAGCAGCTCATCCGGGACAGGGACCTACAATGAGCAGTTCTTC.